What follows describes a single T cell receptor beta chain. Its antigen is not identified. This sample was included in a study of T cell responses to AZD1222 COVID-19 vaccine. Across the study: Both about-4-week and about-12-week second-dose recipients were combined. Notes on the study in general: At baseline, just 6 or 7 AZD1222 recipients tested seropositive.

The method was immunoSEQ multiplex PCR; TCRdb's version includes in-frame clones alone and lacks a portion of them. The sample holds about 140,000 clones, 80% to 90% seen once. This sequence was found in an adult in good health. Specimen: peripheral blood, collected on day 0 of AZD1222 vaccination.

DNA of the CDR3: TGTGCCAGCAGTTTCTGGGGTGGGACAGACCACAATGAGCAGTTCTTC. This gives the protein CASSFWGGTDHNEQFF. This rearrangement joins TRBV27 to TRBJ2-1; 7 bases agree with TRBD1. The germline V gene has CDR1 MNHEY and CDR2 SMNVEV (reference sequence). The length of the CDR3 is 16 residues. V lost 3 bases, J lost 5 bases, and 10 bases stayed unmatched.